This TCR beta chain was obtained from a study of cytomegalovirus exposure and HLA in healthy donors. On the study more broadly: Earlier, fewer than 130 million unique TCR beta sequences were recovered from approximately 200 million T cells by an analysis.

60 Vbeta and 13 Jbeta primers were used in PCR. Original processing methods: Among the unique TCR beta chains that a later analysis counted, about 85 million in all, 9.5 million to 12 million were shared. Measured with immunoSEQ multiplex PCR; TCRdb has only the in-frame clones, and not every one. The V and J calls and clone size were taken over from that table, and D and trimming were inferred from the DNA. The repertoire has some 100,000 clones, 65% to 90% of them found once; the top ten carry more than 1%. Germline V gene data show CDR1 as SGHAT and CDR2 as FQNNGV. The CDR3 has 17 amino acids. Trimming removed 4 bases from V and 4 bases from J, with 22 bases in between.

V gene TRBV11-2 combines with J gene TRBJ1-2, with D possibly being TRBD1 (6 bases). Material: PBMCs. This TCR was sampled from a woman aged 18-35 years in good health and CMV-seronegative. The CDR3: CASSSDSTGRVSYGYTF. As DNA, the CDR3 is TGTGCCAGCAGCTCGGATAGTACAGGGAGGGTGAGCTATGGCTACACCTTC.